This T cell receptor (beta chain) appears in the sequencing data of a study of shared clonotypes between healthy human individuals. Overall study context: For every donor, three CD4 naive, three CD4 memory, two CD8 naive and one CD8 memory plates were used. General study findings and limits: Richness estimates generally favored naive over memory subsets.

For this clone: The antigen is not known.

Germline CDR1 is MNHEY and CDR2 is SMNVEV (reference sequence). J gave up 0 bases and V 5 bases, and 4 bases lay outside the gene matches. CDR3 length equals 16 residues. Per the study methods: Quality scores were absent from the junction-only immunoSEQ sequences, so filtering differed. Measured with immunoSEQ multiplex PCR; TCRdb has only the in-frame clones, and not every one. That table furnishes V, J and clone size, whereas the DNA furnished D and trimming. Of about 980,000 clones detected, over 60% appear once; the ten largest clones hold over 1.3%. The clonotype comes from a young man in good health. Sequencing input: memory CD4+ T cells sorted from blood. Sample subset: CD45RA-negative fraction. V and J are TRBV27 and TRBJ1-1, with 12 bases identical to TRBD1. The CDR3 nucleotides are TGTGCCAGCAGTCCGGGGACAGGGGGCATGAACACTGAAGCTTTCTTT. This codes for CASSPGTGGMNTEAFF.